Detailed here is one TCR beta chain. What it binds is not known. After removal of 5 bases from V and 4 bases from J, the junction contained 13 bases not matched to a gene. The CDR3 contains 18 residues. Germline loops: CDR1 MDHEN, CDR2 SYDVKM. The entry originates in a study of response to subunit inactivated influenza vaccine. Findings of the study overall: Authors proposed each seasonal influenza vaccination draws in few new T cells.

TCRdb re-derived calls from the RT-PCR reads in MiXCR, one entry per CDR3 protein. The sample carries about 700,000 distinct CDR3 sequences, roughly 15% recorded once. The sequence was obtained from a man between 45 and 60 years old who received an inactivated influenza vaccine. Sequencing used PBMCs from blood, obtained 14 days before vaccination. This chain connects TRBV28 to TRBJ2-2, with TRBD2 matching over 10 bases. CDR3: CASSHAFNLAGGTGELFF. CDR3 DNA: TGTGCCAGCAGTCATGCCTTTAATTTAGCGGGGGGCACCGGGGAGCTGTTTTTT. The variable domain in full, with the rest retrieved from reference TRBV28 and TRBJ2-2, is DVKVTQSSRYLVKRTGEKVFLECVQDMDHENMFWYRQDPGLGLRLIYFSYDVKMKEKGDIPEGYSVSREKKERFSLILESASTNQTSMYLCASSHAFNLAGGTGELFFGEGSRLTVL.